Given below is one T cell receptor beta chain in context. Authors' analysis steps: Amplification from reference gene primers served as the basis for estimated nucleated cell counts. The data were produced by immunoSEQ multiplex PCR, yet TCRdb's version contains in-frame clones alone and is incomplete. The DNA was the basis for D and trimming; V, J and clone size are from that table. This table holds about 370,000 clones, around 92% found once. Seattle's cohort entered during active infection and was followed longitudinally. V lost 5 bases and J lost 1, with 11 bases in between. Germline CDR1 SGHNT, CDR2 YENEEA. The CDR3 totals 15 residues. The data derive from a study of blood T cell repertoires in COVID-19. Study at large: Sources were T cells, B-cell-depleted T cells, or PBMCs; the material itself was cDNA or gDNA.

This clonotype originated in a woman aged 25 to 45 with COVID-19, enrolled during active disease. Sequencing was carried out using peripheral blood. This chain joins TRBV11-3 and TRBJ2-2; tentatively, D is TRBD1 (5 bases). The CDR3 bases are TGTGCCAGCAGCCAAGGGGCAGGGAACACCGGGGAGCTGTTTTTT. As protein: CASSQGAGNTGELFF.